This T cell receptor beta chain was documented in a study of blood T cell repertoires in COVID-19 (dated by TCRdb to the early 2020s). Broadly, across the study: The collaborator samples originated in the United States, Italy and Spain and spanned the acute and convalescent phases of COVID-19. Where available, HLA class I and class II types were taken from metadata supplied by the sample provider and were not determined by assay-based typing. The dataset comprised deeply sampled blood TCRbeta repertoires from subjects exposed to, actively infected with, or recovered from COVID-19. Nearly every sample came with metadata listing a de-identified subject ID, COVID-19 status, age in years and sex. Samples were obtained from the ongoing ImmuneRACE study (first 160 participants) and from about 1,300 subjects provided by 6 global collaborators. The material from the prospective study consisted of cDNA or gDNA derived from T cells, B-cell-depleted T cells, or PBMCs. The repertoires were released in a freely available public database meant as a resource for research on the immune response to SARS-CoV-2. The research as a whole found: The quantity of clinical and demographic metadata differed by source and by participant and was supplied without curation.

On this clone: It lacks a known antigen. Within one base of it there is no much larger clone, and no base qualities were kept.

The immunoSEQ Assay, a bias-controlled multiplex PCR, was used to amplify TCRbeta CDR3 regions from genomic DNA. Per the source publication's procedure: Nucleated cell counts per sample were estimated from amplification of reference gene primers within the assay. To quantify the absolute abundance of each unique TCRbeta CDR3 rearrangement, sequence reads were collapsed and filtered. For each sample, productive Simpson clonality was calculated as the square root of Simpson's diversity index over productive rearrangements. TCRdb provides this immuneACCESS table in a form limited to in-frame rearrangements. Some clones are lacking; in checked studies, under half of them reflect an unresolved V gene, and why the rest are absent is not known. Clone size and the V and J calls come from that table; the DNA yielded D and trimming. The sample includes 55,000 to 65,000 clones, with around 90% observed a single time. In total, the top ten clones hold about 4.3% of the sample.

Its CDR3 holds 13 amino acids, cysteine through phenylalanine. Only the CDR3 portion is preserved as DNA: 39 bases, with reading frame beginning at the first base. The germline V gene gives CDR1 as SGHTA and CDR2 as FQGTGA. Germline trimming amounts to 5 bases on V and 9 bases on J, with 6 as the count of junction bases outside the gene matches. Whole blood was collected in K2EDTA tubes by collaborating institutions according to the institutions' own protocols. For TCRbeta analysis, collaborator samples were shipped as frozen whole blood, as isolated PBMCs, or as DNA extracted from either sample type.

The TCR originated in a man in his 60s with acute or convalescent COVID-19. The sequencing sample was made of peripheral blood. This receptor chain uses TRBV7-3 and TRBJ2-1, with 8 bases in between that match TRBD2. The CDR3 loop reads CASSPGLGGEQFF. The DNA is TGTGCCAGCAGCCCGGGACTAGGGGGTGAGCAGTTCTTC.